Following are 27 T cell receptor beta chains from one sample sequenced in a study of T cell responses to AZD1222 COVID-19 vaccine. TCRdb's table, derived via immunoSEQ multiplex PCR, lists solely in-frame clones and lacks some. Here the sample spans under 150,000 clones, more than 90% being singletons. This specimen consisted of peripheral blood, obtained on day 0 of AZD1222 vaccination. The receptors were gathered from an adult in good health.

The rearrangement uses TRBV2 and TRBJ1-3; D remains unclear. Between the trimmed V and J ends, which lost 1 base and 0 bases, there was a span of 10 bases. The CDR3 length is 16 residues. Per germline, CDR1 SNHLY and CDR2 FYNNEI. CDR3 coding DNA: TGTGCCAGCAGTGAAGAGACCCTCCGCTCTGGAAACACCATATATTTT. It specifies CASSEETLRSGNTIYF.

This chain connects TRBV9 to TRBJ1-5, with D hard to call. The CDR3 sequence is 16 residues long. Trimming took off 0 bases at V and 1 base at J, with 11 bases between the two ends. Germline lookup yields CDR1 SGDLS and CDR2 YYNGEE. CDR3 sequence reads: CASSVEPSASNQPQHF. CDR3 nucleotides: TGTGCCAGCAGCGTAGAGCCGTCGGCAAGCAATCAGCCCCAGCATTTT.

The rearrangement links TRBV29-1 to TRBJ1-3, with D possibly being TRBD1 (5 bases). Germline V gene sequence: CDR1 SQVTM, CDR2 ANQGSEA. The CDR3 runs 13 residues. The V end lost 4 bases, the J end lost 1 base, and 8 bases lay between the germline ends. The DNA of the CDR3 is TGCAGCGTTGCCAGGGATTCTGGAAACACCATATATTTT. Protein sequence: CSVARDSGNTIYF.

The chain employs TRBV10-2 and TRBJ1-2; D possibly corresponds to TRBD1 (6 bases). Trimming left V 7 bases short and J 6 bases short, with 15 bases between. CDR3 length: 13 residues. Germline V lookup: CDR1 WSHSY, CDR2 SAAADI. This CDR3 reads CASNRVISDGYTF. In nucleotides, the CDR3 is TGCGCCAGCAACAGGGTAATCTCGGATGGCTACACCTTC.

The CDR3 bases are TGTGCCAGCAGTTACAAGGGCACCTCCTACGAGCAGTACTTC. It translates to CASSYKGTSYEQYF. The rearrangement links TRBV6-2 or TRBV6-3 to TRBJ2-7; no clear D. The CDR3 length is 14 residues. Germline lookup yields CDR1 MNHEY and CDR2 SVGEGT. V lost 2 bases and J lost 0, with 8 bases in between.

This chain uses TRBV5-1 with TRBJ2-3; D gene ambiguous. Trimming cost V 0 bases and J 3 bases, with 8 bases left between them. The CDR3 is 14 amino acids. Looked up from germline, CDR1 is SGHRS and CDR2 is YFSETQ. Here the CDR3 DNA reads TGCGCCAGCAGCTTGGAAAAGGGAACAGATACGCAGTATTTT. It codes for CASSLEKGTDTQYF. Variable domain in full (rest from reference TRBV5-1 and TRBJ2-3): KAGVTQTPRYLIKTRGQQVTLSCSPISGHRSVSWYQQTPGQGLQFLFEYFSETQRNKGNFPGRFSGRQFSNSRSEMNVSTLELGDSALYLCASSLEKGTDTQYFGPGTRLTVL.

This chain connects TRBV20-1 to TRBJ2-7; either TRBD1 or TRBD2 may supply D (5 bases each). Germline lookup yields CDR1 DFQATT and CDR2 SNEGSKA (reference sequence). CDR3 length: 11 amino acids. V was shortened by 6 bases and J by 9 bases, with 15 bases between the two germline ends. The CDR3 DNA reads as TGCAGTGCAAGGGGCCTCCGGGGGCAGTACTTC. Translation: CSARGLRGQYF.

V gene TRBV19 combines with J gene TRBJ1-2; possibly TRBD1 for D (6 bases). Germline V gene lookup returns CDR1 LNHDA and CDR2 SQIVND (reference sequence). Trimming took off 7 bases at V and 2 bases at J, with 14 bases between the two ends. The CDR3 extends over 14 amino acids. The CDR3 nucleotides read TGTGCCAGTAAAAGGGGGGCTGGCAACTATGGCTACACCTTC. Translated: CASKRGAGNYGYTF.

The genes are TRBV2 and TRBJ2-2, with D perhaps TRBD1 (5 bases). The CDR3 runs to 13 residues. Germline values: CDR1 SNHLY, CDR2 FYNNEI. Trimming shortened V by 8 bases and J by 2 bases, and 9 bases separated the two germline ends. This CDR3 is CASGGANTGELFF. CDR3 sequence (DNA): TGTGCCAGCGGTGGGGCTAACACCGGGGAGCTGTTTTTT.

The V gene is TRBV18, the J gene TRBJ2-7; TRBD2 aligns across 13 bases. This CDR3 is 17 amino acids long. The V and J ends lost 3 bases and 3 bases, in that order; junction bases with no gene match: 8. The V gene's germline CDR1 is KGHSH and CDR2 LQKENI. Written as DNA, the CDR3 is TGTGCCAGCTCACCCCTACTAGCGGGAGGGCCAGTCTACGAGCAGTACTTC. It translates to CASSPLLAGGPVYEQYF.

Comment on this clone: The same CDR3 is also encoded by other DNA sequences in this sample. The rearrangement links TRBV6-2 or TRBV6-3 to TRBJ2-7; the D is unclear. Germline loops: CDR1 MNHEY, CDR2 SVGEGT. There are 14 residues in the CDR3. The V and J ends lost 2 bases and 0 bases respectively, with 8 bases between them. The CDR3 DNA is TGTGCCAGCAGTTACGGTGGGGTCTCCTACGAGCAGTACTTC. Its translation: CASSYGGVSYEQYF.

V usage is TRBV10-3 and J usage is TRBJ2-7; D might be TRBD1 or TRBD2, each matching 5 bases. The length of the CDR3 is 13 residues. Germline-derived CDR1 and CDR2 are ENHRY and SYGVKD. V lost 3 bases and J 7 bases, leaving 13 bases between the germline ends. The CDR3 is CAISEDGREEQYF. CDR3 coding DNA: TGTGCCATCAGTGAAGACGGCAGGGAGGAGCAGTACTTC.

This chain joins TRBV7-3 and TRBJ2-1, with a possible D match to TRBD1 (6 bases). Germline lookup yields CDR1 SGHTA and CDR2 FQGTGA. The V end was cut by 4 bases, the J end by 5 bases, with 9 bases between. The CDR3 is made up of 13 amino acids. CDR3 loop: CASSSHRDNEQFF. The CDR3 coding sequence is TGTGCCAGCAGCTCCCACAGGGACAATGAGCAGTTCTTC.

The gene calls are TRBV7-9 and TRBJ2-1, with TRBD2 matching over 8 bases. This CDR3 region has 15 residues. Germline trimming cut 5 bases from V and 2 bases from J; bases unmatched to any gene: 5. The V gene's germline CDR1 is SEHNR and CDR2 FQNEAQ (reference sequence). Here the CDR3 reads CASSASGRAYNEQFF. Written as DNA, the CDR3 is TGTGCCAGCAGCGCGAGCGGGAGAGCCTACAATGAGCAGTTCTTC.

This sequence joins TRBV14 and TRBJ2-7; 7 bases agree with TRBD1. The germline V gene encodes CDR1 SGHDN and CDR2 FVKESK. V lost 0 bases to trimming and J lost 3 bases; unmatched junction nucleotides: 8. The CDR3 runs 16 residues. CDR3 protein: CASSQDRDSAFYEQYF. The CDR3 DNA reads as TGTGCCAGCAGCCAAGACCGGGACAGCGCCTTCTACGAGCAGTACTTC. Combining the CDR3 with reference TRBV14 and TRBJ2-7 gives the whole variable domain EAGVTQFPSHSVIEKGQTVTLRCDPISGHDNLYWYRRVMGKEIKFLLHFVKESKQDESGMPNNRFLAERTGGTYSTLKVQPAELEDSGVYFCASSQDRDSAFYEQYFGPGTRLTVT.

J is TRBJ2-3 and V is TRBV11-2; 9 bases fit TRBD2. Germline lookup yields CDR1 SGHAT and CDR2 FQNNGV. CDR3 length: 17 amino acids. The ends lost 5 bases at V and 3 bases at J; junction bases unmatched: 12. The CDR3 DNA reads TGTGCCAGCAGCCAACCAAGGGCGGGGGGGCGGACAGATACGCAGTATTTT. It codes for CASSQPRAGGRTDTQYF. Full variable domain (rest looked up from reference TRBV11-2 and TRBJ2-3): EAGVAQSPRYKIIEKRQSVAFWCNPISGHATLYWYQQILGQGPKLLIQFQNNGVVDDSQLPKDRFSAERLKGVDSTLKIQPAKLEDSAVYLCASSQPRAGGRTDTQYFGPGTRLTVL.

This clone appeared a few times. The chain employs TRBV4-1 and TRBJ2-7; TRBD2 matches 10 bases. The germline CDR1 and CDR2 sequences are MGHRA and YSYEKL. This CDR3 has 15 residues. Trimming took 4 bases from V and 4 from J; bases not matched to a gene: 7. CDR3 sequence: CASSPLPSGSYEQYF. The CDR3 coding sequence is TGCGCCAGCAGCCCTCTCCCTAGCGGGAGTTACGAGCAGTACTTC.

The chain carries TRBV5-6 and TRBJ1-1, with a weak D call TRBD1 (6 bases). CDR1 is SGHDT and CDR2 is YYEEEE in the germline V gene. This CDR3 spans 14 amino acids. V lost 6 bases and J 1 base, leaving 13 bases between the germline ends. CDR3 in DNA: TGTGCCAGCAACTCGGACAGTTCGAACACTGAAGCTTTCTTT. Encoded protein: CASNSDSSNTEAFF.

The chain combines TRBV6-2 or TRBV6-3 with TRBJ2-2; D uncertain. V lost 4 bases, J lost 1 base, and 7 bases lay in between. Germline loops: CDR1 MNHEY, CDR2 SVGEGT. The length of the CDR3 is 14 residues. The CDR3 loop is CASSSVGNTGELFF. CDR3 bases: TGTGCCAGCAGTTCCGTGGGGAACACCGGGGAGCTGTTTTTT.

The chain combines TRBV18 with TRBJ2-3; D is possibly TRBD1 or TRBD2 (5 bases each). The CDR3 spans 17 residues. Looked up from germline, CDR1 is KGHSH and CDR2 is LQKENI. The germline V and J ends were trimmed by 2 bases and 0 bases, with 15 bases remaining between them. The CDR3 spells CASSPGRQRSSTDTQYF. CDR3 DNA: TGTGCCAGCTCACCAGGCCGACAGCGGTCTAGCACAGATACGCAGTATTTT.

The chain is built from TRBV10-2 and TRBJ1-4; D ambiguous. CDR1 is WSHSY and CDR2 is SAAADI in the germline V gene. The germline V and J ends were trimmed by 3 bases and 0 bases, with 14 bases remaining between them. The CDR3 runs to 17 residues. Here the CDR3 reads CASSDLESPATNEKLFF. The DNA of the CDR3 is TGCGCCAGCAGTGATCTGGAGTCCCCTGCAACTAATGAAAAACTGTTTTTT.

The chain joins TRBV28 to TRBJ1-5; the match to TRBD1 covers 7 bases. The J segment lost 1 base and the V segment lost 6 bases, leaving 9 bases of the junction unmatched. This CDR3 has 16 residues. The V gene's germline CDR1 is MDHEN and CDR2 SYDVKM. CDR3 coding DNA: TGTGCCAGCAGACGACAGGGTGGATCGAGCAATCAGCCCCAGCATTTT. Its translation: CASRRQGGSSNQPQHF.

The CDR3 region has the DNA TGCGCCAGCAGCTTGCTAGCAGGGAACAATCAGCCCCAGCATTTT. Residues: CASSLLAGNNQPQHF. The chain has TRBV5-1 and TRBJ1-5; the D gene is possibly TRBD1 (5 bases). Germline CDR1 SGHRS, CDR2 YFSETQ. V was shortened by 1 base and J by 3 bases, with 11 bases between the two germline ends. The CDR3 totals 15 residues.

The rearrangement uses TRBV28 and TRBJ1-2; 7 nucleotides align to TRBD1. The CDR3 has 15 amino acids. Trimming took 5 bases from V and 2 from J; bases not matched to a gene: 8. In germline, CDR1 is MDHEN, CDR2 SYDVKM. The CDR3 DNA reads TGTGCCAGCAGTATCCACAGGGGAGGGAACTATGGCTACACCTTC. Its protein is CASSIHRGGNYGYTF.

The V gene is TRBV5-1, the J gene TRBJ1-4, with D uncertain. Germline CDR1 reads SGHRS; CDR2 reads YFSETQ. Trimming stripped 1 base from V and 4 bases from J, with 5 bases between. The CDR3 loop spans 13 amino acids. The CDR3 reads CASSLRYNEKLFF. CDR3 DNA sequence: TGCGCCAGCAGCTTGAGATATAATGAAAAACTGTTTTTT.

This chain links TRBV9 with TRBJ2-1, with TRBD2 identical over 10 bases. With 4 bases clipped from V and 2 bases from J, the junction kept 3 bases outside the gene matches. CDR3 length: 15 residues. The germline V gene has CDR1 SGDLS and CDR2 YYNGEE. In DNA form, the CDR3 reads TGTGCCAGCAGCACAACTAGCGGGGCCTACAATGAGCAGTTCTTC. Protein product: CASSTTSGAYNEQFF.

The V and J genes are TRBV5-4 and TRBJ1-1, with TRBD1 as a possible D gene (5 bases). The CDR3 is made up of 14 amino acids. V lost 2 bases and J lost 1, with 9 bases in between. The germline gives CDR1 SGHNT, CDR2 YYREEE (reference sequence). CDR3 protein: CASSLARANTEAFF. The CDR3 nucleotides read TGTGCCAGCAGCTTAGCCAGGGCGAACACTGAAGCTTTCTTT.